The 17 T cell receptor beta chains presented below share a single source sample, sequenced in a study of blood T cell repertoires in COVID-19. Clones were sequenced by immunoSEQ multiplex PCR, and TCRdb holds only the in-frame ones, with some missing. The table has around 44,000 clones, approximately 90% seen once. The sample was peripheral blood. The receptors were gathered from a human donor in a cohort sampled during active COVID-19.

The genes are TRBV5-4 and TRBJ1-1, with D perhaps TRBD1 (6 bases). With 2 bases removed from V and 4 bases from J, the gap between germline ends came to 9 bases. This CDR3 has 13 residues. Looked up from germline, CDR1 is SGHNT and CDR2 is YYREEE (reference sequence). Written as DNA, the CDR3 is TGTGCCAGCAGCTTCGGCAGGGGCACTGAAGCTTTCTTT. Translation gives CASSFGRGTEAFF.

The CDR3 region has the DNA TGTGCCAGCAGTTTGGCTGGCACCGGGGAGCTGTTTTTT. It yields the protein CASSLAGTGELFF. This rearrangement joins TRBV12-3 or TRBV12-4 to TRBJ2-2; D remains ambiguous. The CDR3 length is 13 residues. V was trimmed by 3 bases and J by 4 bases, leaving 6 bases between them.

The V and J genes are TRBV6-1 and TRBJ2-3, with TRBD2 matching over 12 bases. From germline, CDR1 is MNHNS and CDR2 SASEGT. The CDR3 is 15 amino acids. V was clipped by 2 bases and J by 4 bases; unmatched bases: 1. This chain's CDR3 is CASSELAGGPDTQYF. The CDR3 DNA follows: TGTGCCAGCAGTGAACTAGCGGGAGGGCCAGATACGCAGTATTTT.

The rearrangement uses TRBV30 and TRBJ1-4; D gene unclear. This CDR3 has 15 amino acids. V was cut by 3 bases and J by 1 base, with 12 bases left in between. Germline V lookup: CDR1 GTSNPN, CDR2 SVGIG (reference sequence). CDR3 sequence (DNA): TGTGCCTGGAGATCCCCCGGGAGAACTAATGAAAAACTGTTTTTT. Protein: CAWRSPGRTNEKLFF. The full variable domain, completed using reference TRBV30 and TRBJ1-4, is SQTIHQWPATLVQPVGSPLSLECTVEGTSNPNLYWYRQAAGRGLQLLFYSVGIGQISSEVPQNLSASRPQDRQFILSSKKLLLSDSGFYLCAWRSPGRTNEKLFFGSGTQLSVL.

This sequence joins TRBV27 and TRBJ1-5; the match to TRBD1 covers 12 bases. The CDR3 spans 14 residues. V lost 6 bases to trimming and J lost 6 bases; unmatched junction nucleotides: 3. Germline lookup yields CDR1 MNHEY and CDR2 SMNVEV (reference sequence). The CDR3 DNA is TGTGCCAGCAGGGGGACAGGGGGCGGTCAGCCCCAGCATTTT. Translation gives CASRGTGGGQPQHF.

In nucleotides, the CDR3 is TGTGCCAGCAGACCCCCGGGACAGGGTTTTGAAAAACTGTTTTTT. As protein: CASRPPGQGFEKLFF. This sequence joins TRBV6-6 and TRBJ1-4, with 9 bases fitting TRBD1. V shed 6 bases and J 7 bases; nucleotides not matched to a gene: 9. CDR1 and CDR2 (germline): MNHNY, SVGAGI (reference sequence). There are 15 residues in the CDR3.

This rearrangement joins TRBV10-3 to TRBJ2-3, with TRBD2 matching 9 bases. This CDR3 is 14 amino acids long. Trimming removed 6 bases from V and 6 bases from J; junction bases left unmatched: 7. Germline CDR1 reads ENHRY; CDR2 reads SYGVKD. CDR3 in amino acids: CAIRDGRGGDTQYF. CDR3 nucleotide sequence: TGTGCCATCAGAGATGGGCGGGGGGGCGATACGCAGTATTTT.

The chain combines TRBV4-3 with TRBJ2-1; no reliable D call. Trimming stripped 1 base from V and 6 bases from J, with 10 bases between. The CDR3 sequence is 14 residues long. Germline V gene data show CDR1 as LGHNA and CDR2 as YSLEER. In nucleotides, the CDR3 is TGCGCCAGCAGCCAAGGACTGCGCTCCAATGAGCAGTTCTTC. Residues: CASSQGLRSNEQFF.

The chain couples TRBV5-1 to TRBJ2-2, with 8 bases that match TRBD2. V lost 2 bases, J lost 5 bases, and 8 bases stayed unmatched. Germline lookup yields CDR1 SGHRS and CDR2 YFSETQ. CDR3 length: 16 residues. DNA of the CDR3: TGCGCCAGCAGCTTCACTAGCGGAGCGGGGACCGGGGAGCTGTTTTTT. Translated: CASSFTSGAGTGELFF.

The J gene is TRBJ2-3, the V gene TRBV11-2; 9 bases map to TRBD2. V gave up 3 bases and J gave up 4 bases; unmatched junction bases: 8. Germline V gene sequence: CDR1 SGHAT, CDR2 FQNNGV. CDR3 size: 16 residues. The CDR3 here is CASSFLAGEFSDTQYF. The CDR3 DNA sequence: TGTGCCAGCAGCTTCTTAGCGGGGGAATTCTCAGATACGCAGTATTTT.

A remark on this clone: No DNA is shown, since the ends of the CDR3 on it are uncertain; the CDR3 is the one TCRdb lists. This sequence joins TRBV25-1 and TRBJ2-7; the listed D gene, TRBD2, was not tested against the DNA. Including both end residues, the CDR3 is 14 amino acids long. Germline V gene sequence: CDR1 MGHDK, CDR2 SYGVNS. The CDR3 protein is CASSEWGSGSTKYF.

The rearrangement uses TRBV6-5 and TRBJ1-5; TRBD1 agrees at 7 bases. The CDR3 length is 13 residues. V lost 4 bases and J lost 5; bases outside the gene matches: 2. Germline V gene lookup returns CDR1 MNHEY and CDR2 SVGAGI. The CDR3 region has the DNA TGTGCCAGCAGTTGGGACAGCGATCAGCCCCAGCATTTT. Translating gives CASSWDSDQPQHF.

CDR3 amino acids: CASSQSGHEQYF. In DNA form, the CDR3 reads TGTGCCAGCAGCCAAAGTGGCCACGAGCAGTACTTC. This chain joins TRBV14 and TRBJ2-7, with D unclear. The CDR3 sequence is 12 residues long. Germline-derived CDR1 and CDR2 are SGHDN and FVKESK. V was trimmed by 2 bases and J by 5 bases, leaving 7 bases between them.

The chain links TRBV27 to TRBJ1-3, with D perhaps matching TRBD1 (6 bases). CDR3 length equals 17 residues. Germline V gives CDR1 MNHEY, CDR2 SMNVEV (reference sequence). Trimming cost V 0 bases and J 0 bases, with 12 bases left between them. CDR3 nucleotides: TGTGCCAGCAGTTTATCCGGGGGGCGCAGCTCTGGAAACACCATATATTTT. Its protein product is CASSLSGGRSSGNTIYF.

Here the CDR3 DNA reads TGTGCCAGCAGTCCCGGGACTAGCGGGGCTTACAATGAGCAGTTCTTC. This gives the protein CASSPGTSGAYNEQFF. This chain joins TRBV6-2 or TRBV6-3 and TRBJ2-1; 13 positions match TRBD2. The germline gives CDR1 MNHEY, CDR2 SVGEGT. CDR3 size: 16 residues. V lost 5 bases to trimming and J lost 4 bases; unmatched junction nucleotides: 5.

The V and J genes are TRBV28 and TRBJ2-2, with 9 positions matching TRBD2. The CDR3 consists of 15 residues. Trimming cost V 2 bases and J 6 bases; bases outside gene matches: 4. Looked up from germline, CDR1 is MDHEN and CDR2 is SYDVKM. DNA of the CDR3: TGTGCCAGCAGTTTAGCGGGAGGGGCGGCCGGGGAGCTGTTTTTT. Residues: CASSLAGGAAGELFF.

The rearrangement joins TRBV3-1 (or the pseudogene TRBV3-2) to TRBJ2-2, with 7 nucleotides matching TRBD1. The CDR3 contains 16 residues. Trimming took 5 bases from V and 5 from J; bases not matched to a gene: 11. Germline CDR1 is LGHDT and CDR2 is YNNKEL (reference sequence). This CDR3 reads CASSWHSRGSTGELFF. The CDR3 nucleotides read TGTGCCAGCAGCTGGCATTCCAGGGGGTCGACCGGGGAGCTGTTTTTT.